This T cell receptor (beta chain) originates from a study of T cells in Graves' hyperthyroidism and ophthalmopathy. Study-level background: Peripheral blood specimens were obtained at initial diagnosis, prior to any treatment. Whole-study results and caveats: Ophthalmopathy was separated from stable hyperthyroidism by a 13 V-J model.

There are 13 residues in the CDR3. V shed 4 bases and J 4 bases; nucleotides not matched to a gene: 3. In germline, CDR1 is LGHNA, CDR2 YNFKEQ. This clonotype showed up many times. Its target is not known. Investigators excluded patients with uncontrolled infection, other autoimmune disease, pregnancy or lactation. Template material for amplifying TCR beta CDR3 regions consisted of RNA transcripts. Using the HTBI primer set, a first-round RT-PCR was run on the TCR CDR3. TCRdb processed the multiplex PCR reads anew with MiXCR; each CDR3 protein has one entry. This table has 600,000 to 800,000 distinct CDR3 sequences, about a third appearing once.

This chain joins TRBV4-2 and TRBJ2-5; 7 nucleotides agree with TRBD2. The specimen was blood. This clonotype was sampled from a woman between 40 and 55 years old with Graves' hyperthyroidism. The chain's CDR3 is CASSREGSETQYF. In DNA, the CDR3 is TGTGCCAGCAGCCGGGAGGGCTCAGAGACCCAGTACTTC.